The rows below give T cell receptor beta chains drawn from one sample of a study of post-analysis software for immune sequencing data. TCRdb re-called the PCR reads with MiXCR, one entry per CDR3 protein. The data contain hundreds of thousands of distinct CDR3 sequences, roughly 50% of them seen just once; the ten biggest clones take up under 6%. The sample was blood. The receptors come from a girl between 10 and 17 years old with multiple sclerosis. Both conserved end residues are part of each CDR3. Each record gives: CDR3 DNA, CDR3 protein, clone size, J gene, D gene, V gene. The D gene is left open where the match is weak. Clone size is not always given. Where it is, it says once, few, many or a class for expanded clones.

TGTGCCAGCAAGGGGCCCTACAATGAGCAGTTCTTC CASKGPYNEQFF few TRBJ2-1 . TRBV6-2/TRBV6-3
TGTGCCAGCAGTCCCGCAGGGGGAGTCATTCAGTACTTC CASSPAGGVIQYF . TRBJ2-4 TRBD1 TRBV6-4
TGTGCCAGCAGTGAAGCGCCAGAAAACTCGACTAGATCTTACGAGCAGTACTTC CASSEAPENSTRSYEQYF few TRBJ2-7 . TRBV2
TGTGCCAGCAGTTTAGGCGGAGTACAAGAGACCCAGTACTTC CASSLGGVQETQYF many TRBJ2-5 . TRBV5-1
TGTGCCAGCAGACGCCGGGACAGGGGAGGTGAGCAGTACTTC CASRRRDRGGEQYF . TRBJ2-5 TRBD1 TRBV3-1
TGCAGCGTTAGCGGGAGGACCTACAATGAGCAGGTCTTC CSVSGRTYNEQVF few TRBJ2-1 TRBD2 TRBV29-1
TGCGCCAGCAGCCTCCGGGCACAAAACAATGAGCAGTTCTTC CASSLRAQNNEQFF . TRBJ2-1 . TRBV5-1
TGCGCCAGCAGCTTGGCAGCGGCCACCTGGGAGCAGTACTTC CASSLAAATWEQYF . TRBJ2-7 . TRBV5-1
TGCAGCGGCGGGACAGCCTACGAGCAGTACTTC CSGGTAYEQYF many TRBJ2-7 . TRBV29-1
TGTGCCATCAGTGACCAGGGACAGGAGCCCAGAGAGACCCAGTACTTC CAISDQGQEPRETQYF . TRBJ2-5 TRBD1 TRBV10-3
TGTGCCAGCAGCCAAGCGAACAACGGCATTCAGTACTTC CASSQANNGIQYF . TRBJ2-4 . TRBV3-1
TGCGCCAGCAGCTTGGCCATCGCGTCAGGGACGAACATTCAGTACTTC CASSLAIASGTNIQYF . TRBJ2-4 . TRBV5-1
TGTGCCAGCGGCGACAGCCACAATGAGCAGTTCTTC CASGDSHNEQFF . TRBJ2-1 . TRBV5-6
TGCGCCAGCAGCTTGGAGGCTAGCGGGAGGGCGTCAGATACGCAGTATTTT CASSLEASGRASDTQYF . TRBJ2-3 TRBD2 TRBV5-1
TGCGCCAGCAGCAAAAGCGGGGGCTCCTACAATGAGCAGTTCTTC CASSKSGGSYNEQFF . TRBJ2-1 TRBD2 TRBV5-1
TGTGCCAGCAGTCAGAGGAGGGACTACCCCAATGAGCAGTTCTTC CASSQRRDYPNEQFF . TRBJ2-1 TRBD2 TRBV2
TGTGCCAGCAGTTCGACTAGCGGGGGGGTTGAGCAGTACTTC CASSSTSGGVEQYF . TRBJ2-7 TRBD2 TRBV12-3/TRBV12-4
TGTGCCAGCAGCCAAGATCTTAGCGGGAGGGCTTTAGAGACCCAGTACTTC CASSQDLSGRALETQYF . TRBJ2-5 TRBD2 TRBV3-1
TGTGCCAGCAGCCAAGAAGCGAGATCATACAATGAGCAGTTCTTC CASSQEARSYNEQFF . TRBJ2-1 . TRBV3-1
TGCGCCAGCAGCTTGGGGTCTACTAGCGGGGGCTCCTACGAGCAGTACTTC CASSLGSTSGGSYEQYF . TRBJ2-7 TRBD2 TRBV5-1
TGTGCCAGCAGACCTGGGACAGGGACTCTGTGGACTGAAGCTTTCTTT CASRPGTGTLWTEAFF . TRBJ1-1 TRBD1 TRBV27
TGTGCCATCCTACCACAGGGGGCCTACGAGCAGTACTTC CAILPQGAYEQYF few TRBJ2-7 TRBD1 TRBV10-3
TGTGCCAGCAGCTTCGACGTTAGGGACTATGGCTACACCTTC CASSFDVRDYGYTF . TRBJ1-2 . TRBV7-9